This T cell receptor (beta chain) was retrieved from a study of preoperative IRX-2 immunotherapy in early breast cancer. Documented treatment: preoperative locoregional IRX-2 cytokine immunotherapy. This phase Ib study tested locoregional IRX-2 cytokine immunotherapy given before surgery. V lost 6 bases, J lost 4 bases, and 14 bases stayed unmatched. Germline CDR1 MNHGY, CDR2 SAAAGT. The CDR3 spans 16 residues. Clones were sequenced by immunoSEQ multiplex PCR, and TCRdb holds only the in-frame ones, with some missing. The table shows around 40,000 clones, with about 80% occurring only once. The V gene is TRBV6-8, the J gene TRBJ1-1, with 7 bases identical to TRBD1. The clonotype originates from a human donor with breast cancer. The sample in question was tumor tissue, obtained after IRX-2 immunotherapy. The CDR3 coding sequence is TGTGCCAGCAGATCCTTATCAGGGGGGGAGAGCACTGAAGCTTTCTTT. Translating it yields CASRSLSGGESTEAFF.